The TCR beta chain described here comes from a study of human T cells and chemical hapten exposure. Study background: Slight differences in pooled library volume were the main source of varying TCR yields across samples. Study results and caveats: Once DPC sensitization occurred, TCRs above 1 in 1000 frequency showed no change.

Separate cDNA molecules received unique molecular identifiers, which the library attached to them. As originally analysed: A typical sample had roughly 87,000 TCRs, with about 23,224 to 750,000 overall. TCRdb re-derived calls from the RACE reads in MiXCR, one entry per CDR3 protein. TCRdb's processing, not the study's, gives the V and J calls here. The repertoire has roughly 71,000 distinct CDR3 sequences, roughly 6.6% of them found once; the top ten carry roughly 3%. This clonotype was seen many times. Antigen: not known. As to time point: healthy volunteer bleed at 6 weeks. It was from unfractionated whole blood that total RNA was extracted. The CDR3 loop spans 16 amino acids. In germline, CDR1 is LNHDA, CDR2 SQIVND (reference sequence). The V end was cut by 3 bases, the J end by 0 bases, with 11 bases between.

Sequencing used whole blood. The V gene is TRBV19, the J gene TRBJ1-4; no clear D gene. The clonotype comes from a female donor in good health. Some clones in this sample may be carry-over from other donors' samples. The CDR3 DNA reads TGTGCCAGTAGTATTAGGGAGCGAACAACTAATGAAAAACTGTTTTTT. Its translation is CASSIRERTTNEKLFF.